The 26 T cell receptor beta chains given below trace back to one sample, sequenced in a study of blood T cell repertoires in COVID-19 (dated by TCRdb to the early 2020s). Library generation was performed with the immunoSEQ multiplex PCR assay. TCRdb limited this immuneACCESS table to in-frame rearrangements with V and J called. A share of clones is missing; checked studies link under half to unresolved V genes, and the rest is unexplained. The sample has around 190,000 clones on record, approximately 84% of them singletons. The leading ten clones occupy approximately 3% of the sample. Sequencing used PBMCs or T cells enriched from blood (not recorded which). These receptor sequences come from a woman under 40 who had recovered from COVID-19.

This clone was seen a handful of times. The CDR3 bases are TGTGCCTGGAGTACCGGGACAGGGAAGGGTGGCTACACCTTC. Its translation: CAWSTGTGKGGYTF. The chain links TRBV30 to TRBJ1-2, with 9 bases aligning to TRBD1. Germline CDR1 is GTSNPN and CDR2 is SVGIG (reference sequence). V lost 2 bases and J lost 7; bases outside the gene matches: 8. The CDR3 covers 14 residues.

The chain carries TRBV28 and TRBJ1-1; tentatively, D is TRBD1 (6 bases). CDR3 length equals 13 residues. With 10 bases removed from V and 4 bases from J, the gap between germline ends came to 16 bases. Germline CDR1 MDHEN, CDR2 SYDVKM. In nucleotides, the CDR3 is TGTGCCACTTTAACAGGGTGGAGCACTGAAGCTTTCTTT. Amino acid sequence: CATLTGWSTEAFF.

This clone was counted only a few times. The chain has TRBV2 and TRBJ2-2, with 13 bases that match TRBD2. Germline V gene data show CDR1 as SNHLY and CDR2 as FYNNEI. The CDR3 is made up of 18 amino acids. J lost 1 base, V lost 1 base, and 3 bases had no gene match. The CDR3 region is CASSEVRLAGGNTGELFF. The CDR3 DNA reads as TGTGCCAGCAGTGAAGTGCGACTAGCGGGAGGGAACACCGGGGAGCTGTTTTTT.

The CDR3 is CASSLSRGTGWNEQFF. The CDR3, as DNA: TGTGCCAGCAGTTTAAGCAGAGGGACAGGGTGGAATGAGCAGTTCTTC. This chain uses TRBV28 with TRBJ2-1, with TRBD1 matching over 9 bases. CDR3 length equals 16 residues. Per the germline V gene, CDR1 is MDHEN and CDR2 is SYDVKM. The V and J ends lost 2 bases and 7 bases, in that order; junction bases with no gene match: 9.

This clone was observed a single time. V gene TRBV11-3 combines with J gene TRBJ2-1; a possible D gene is TRBD2 (5 bases). Germline V gene sequence: CDR1 SGHNT, CDR2 YENEEA. Trimming took 5 bases from V and 0 from J, leaving 14 bases between them. The CDR3 sequence is 16 residues long. The CDR3 DNA sequence: TGTGCCAGCAGCCCAACACAGCGGAGCTCCTACAATGAGCAGTTCTTC. It codes for CASSPTQRSSYNEQFF.

V gene TRBV5-5 combines with J gene TRBJ1-4, with 7 bases lining up with TRBD1. The CDR3 is made up of 13 amino acids. After removal of 5 bases from V and 5 bases from J, the junction contained 3 bases not matched to a gene. In germline, CDR1 is SGHKS, CDR2 YYEKEE (reference sequence). The CDR3: CASRSGQNEKLFF. CDR3 nucleotide sequence: TGTGCCAGCAGGTCGGGACAGAATGAAAAACTGTTTTTT.

The chain recombines TRBV5-1 with TRBJ2-5, with 8 positions matching TRBD1. The V gene end was trimmed by 0 bases and the J gene end by 5 bases; junction bases not matched to a gene: 3. The CDR3 is 14 residues long. Germline values: CDR1 SGHRS, CDR2 YFSETQ. This CDR3 is CASSLGTGLETQYF. The CDR3 coding sequence is TGCGCCAGCAGCTTGGGGACAGGGCTCGAGACCCAGTACTTC.

The chain couples TRBV11-2 to TRBJ2-3; no firm D call. V shed 1 base and J shed 2 bases, with 10 bases lying between them. CDR1 and CDR2 from the germline V gene are SGHAT and FQNNGV. This CDR3 comprises 15 residues. DNA of the CDR3: TGTGCCAGCAGCTTAGTCGGTTATCACACAGATACGCAGTATTTT. This codes for CASSLVGYHTDTQYF.

V gene TRBV3-1 (or the pseudogene TRBV3-2) combines with J gene TRBJ2-3; TRBD2 matches at 13 bases. Looked up from germline, CDR1 is LGHDT and CDR2 is YNNKEL (reference sequence). V dropped 2 bases and J dropped 3; count of bases not matched to a gene: 2. The CDR3 extends over 16 amino acids. CDR3 nucleotides: TGTGCCAGCAGCCAACGGACTAGCGGGAGTACAGATACGCAGTATTTT. This translates into CASSQRTSGSTDTQYF.

The chain combines TRBV27 with TRBJ1-5, with 7 bases lining up with TRBD1. Germline V gene sequence: CDR1 MNHEY, CDR2 SMNVEV (reference sequence). The CDR3 is 15 amino acids. With 5 bases clipped from V and 4 bases from J, the junction kept 8 bases outside the gene matches. This chain's CDR3 is CASSPRTGPNQPQHF. CDR3 nucleotides: TGTGCCAGCAGTCCCCGGACAGGCCCGAATCAGCCCCAGCATTTT.

The CDR3 region has the DNA TGTGCCAGCAGTGGACGTCCTGGGACTAGCGGGAGGGTAAGGGAGCAGTACTTC. Protein sequence: CASSGRPGTSGRVREQYF. V usage is TRBV28 and J usage is TRBJ2-7, with TRBD2 matching 16 bases. Germline assignment: CDR1 MDHEN and CDR2 SYDVKM. The CDR3 is made up of 18 amino acids. V was clipped by 5 bases and J by 7 bases; unmatched bases: 14. Filled out from reference TRBV28 and TRBJ2-7, the complete variable domain reads DVKVTQSSRYLVKRTGEKVFLECVQDMDHENMFWYRQDPGLGLRLIYFSYDVKMKEKGDIPEGYSVSREKKERFSLILESASTNQTSMYLCASSGRPGTSGRVREQYFGPGTRLTVT.

The V call is TRBV7-3, the J call TRBJ1-5; no reliable D call. The CDR3 runs to 12 residues. Germline CDR1 is SGHTA and CDR2 is FQGTGA. Trimming pared 7 bases from V and 6 bases from J, leaving 10 bases between. CDR3 coding DNA: TGTGCCAGCAAGGAGAAGTTTCAGCCCCAGCATTTT. Encoded protein: CASKEKFQPQHF.

The chain links TRBV10-2 to TRBJ1-2, with 9 bases that match TRBD1. Germline V gene sequence: CDR1 WSHSY, CDR2 SAAADI. The CDR3 spans 14 residues. J was trimmed by 2 bases and V by 2 bases; bases with no gene match: 0. CDR3 bases: TGCGCCAGCAGTGAGGGACAGGGGAACTATGGCTACACCTTC. The encoded protein is CASSEGQGNYGYTF.

This chain joins TRBV28 and TRBJ2-7; 9 bases line up with TRBD2. CDR1 and CDR2 from the germline V gene are MDHEN and SYDVKM. The trim removed 5 bases at V and 4 bases at J, leaving 6 bases unmatched. The CDR3 is 14 residues long. The CDR3 coding sequence is TGTGCCAGCAGTCCTGCTAGCGGGGAGTACGAGCAGTACGTC. It codes for CASSPASGEYEQYV.

V usage is TRBV27 and J usage is TRBJ1-6, with D maybe TRBD1 (5 bases). The CDR3 runs to 13 residues. V was shortened by 8 bases and J by 7 bases, with 12 bases between the two germline ends. Germline V gives CDR1 MNHEY, CDR2 SMNVEV (reference sequence). The CDR3 bases are TGTGCCAGCCGGGGGTCTGGGAATTCACCCCTCCACTTT. It codes for CASRGSGNSPLHF.

The V call is TRBV29-1, the J call TRBJ2-7, with D perhaps matching TRBD2 (6 bases). The CDR3 sequence is 12 residues long. Trimming pared 4 bases from V and 7 bases from J, leaving 14 bases between. Germline CDR1 SQVTM, CDR2 ANQGSEA. CDR3 DNA sequence: TGCAGCGTTGTGACGGGAGTAAAAGAGCAGTACTTC. This encodes CSVVTGVKEQYF.

This chain uses TRBV4-2 with TRBJ2-1; maybe TRBD2 (7 bases). The CDR3 is 14 amino acids. Between the trimmed V and J ends, which lost 1 base and 8 bases, there was a span of 12 bases. The germline gives CDR1 LGHNA, CDR2 YNFKEQ. CDR3 sequence reads: CASSQAGGADEQFF. CDR3 bases: TGTGCCAGCAGCCAAGCGGGGGGCGCGGATGAGCAGTTCTTC.

This chain uses TRBV29-1 with TRBJ2-3, with 11 bases that match TRBD2. J gave up 5 bases and V 6 bases, and 7 bases lay outside the gene matches. This CDR3 has 14 amino acids. CDR1 SQVTM and CDR2 ANQGSEA come from the germline V gene. In nucleotides, the CDR3 is TGCAGCGTCCTGGGGGGGACTAGCGGAGATACGCAGTATTTT. Translating it yields CSVLGGTSGDTQYF.

The chain links TRBV5-1 to TRBJ1-6; D might be TRBD1 (5 bases). This CDR3 is 17 amino acids long. Germline CDR1 and CDR2: SGHRS and YFSETQ. Trimming left V 1 base short and J 4 bases short, with 15 bases between. The CDR3 is CASSLPGDTLYNSPLHF. For the CDR3, the DNA is TGCGCCAGCAGCTTGCCGGGGGATACCTTGTATAATTCACCCCTCCACTTT.

This clone was counted a single time. The CDR3 DNA reads as TGTGCCAGCAGCCAGGGGCCCAACTATGGCTACACCTTC. As protein: CASSQGPNYGYTF. This chain uses TRBV9 with TRBJ1-2; the D gene is possibly TRBD1 (6 bases). The V end lost 4 bases, the J end lost 2 bases, and 9 bases lay between the germline ends. There are 13 residues in the CDR3. Per the germline V gene, CDR1 is SGDLS and CDR2 is YYNGEE.

The CDR3 spells CASSQAGLGGTAGELFF. The CDR3 DNA reads as TGTGCCAGCAGCCAAGCCGGACTAGGGGGGACCGCCGGGGAGCTGTTTTTT. The chain is built from TRBV3-1 (or the pseudogene TRBV3-2) and TRBJ2-2; TRBD2 might be the D (7 bases). Germline V gives CDR1 LGHDT, CDR2 YNNKEL (reference sequence). The CDR3 is made up of 17 amino acids. The V end was cut by 1 base, the J end by 6 bases, with 18 bases between.

V gene TRBV5-6 combines with J gene TRBJ2-2; the D gene is possibly TRBD2 (6 bases). Trimming removed 7 bases at V and 8 bases at J, with 9 bases between. The CDR3 covers 11 residues. Germline V gene lookup returns CDR1 SGHDT and CDR2 YYEEEE. The CDR3 sequence is CASWGLGELFF. CDR3 nucleotide sequence: TGTGCCAGCTGGGGACTGGGGGAGCTGTTTTTT.

The chain carries TRBV27 and TRBJ2-1; 10 positions match TRBD2. Germline V gene sequence: CDR1 MNHEY, CDR2 SMNVEV (reference sequence). J was trimmed by 4 bases and V by 6 bases; bases with no gene match: 9. This CDR3 contains 16 residues. Here the CDR3 DNA reads TGTGCCAGCAGCTACACCGGGACTAGCGCTTACAATGAGCAGTTCTTC. Its translation: CASSYTGTSAYNEQFF.

The chain uses TRBV3-1 (or the pseudogene TRBV3-2) and TRBJ1-3, with a weak D call TRBD1 (6 bases). The CDR3 covers 12 residues. Germline CDR1 reads LGHDT; CDR2 reads YNNKEL (reference sequence). Trimming cost V 3 bases and J 15 bases, with 15 bases left between them. The CDR3 spells CASSQQMGQTYF. In nucleotides, the CDR3 is TGTGCCAGCAGCCAGCAGATGGGACAAACATATTTT.

The V gene is TRBV6-1, the J gene TRBJ1-4; tentatively, D is TRBD1 (6 bases). Looked up from germline, CDR1 is MNHNS and CDR2 is SASEGT. V lost 1 base, J lost 6 bases, and 12 bases lay in between. The CDR3 extends over 15 amino acids. The CDR3 protein is CASSEGNRVDEKLFF. CDR3 nucleotides: TGTGCCAGCAGTGAAGGTAACAGGGTCGATGAAAAACTGTTTTTT.

The chain has TRBV28 and TRBJ1-2; 11 positions agree with TRBD1. The V and J ends lost 6 bases and 7 bases, in that order; junction bases with no gene match: 7. The CDR3 length is 14 residues. Germline V gene sequence: CDR1 MDHEN, CDR2 SYDVKM. The CDR3 loop is CASRSPGQGGGYTF. The CDR3 nucleotides read TGTGCCAGCAGGTCCCCGGGACAGGGGGGTGGCTACACCTTC.